Listed below are T cell receptor beta chains from one sample, sequenced in a study of T cell changes during pregnancy in multiple sclerosis. The assay was immunoSEQ multiplex PCR, and TCRdb's table has in-frame clones only and misses some. The sample has some 100,000 clones; around 90% are singletons. The sample was peripheral blood, taken in the second trimester of pregnancy. Receptors were obtained from a female donor with multiple sclerosis, enrolled in a pregnancy study. CDR3s include the opening cysteine and the closing phenylalanine or tryptophan. D genes are given only for firm matches. Size tells how often a clone was seen (once, few, many) or the class of an expanded clone, and some rows leave it out.

D gene,clone size,V gene,J gene,CDR3 protein,CDR3 DNA
TRBD2,.,TRBV6-1,TRBJ2-7,CASSGLAGGSSYEQYF,TGTGCCAGCAGTGGTCTAGCGGGGGGGAGCTCCTACGAGCAGTACTTC
TRBD1,.,TRBV2,TRBJ2-1,CASGTGLYEQFF,TGTGCCAGTGGGACAGGCCTCTATGAGCAGTTCTTC
.,.,TRBV28,TRBJ2-3,CASTLRSGIDTQYF,TGTGCCAGCACCCTGCGGTCAGGGATAGATACGCAGTATTTT
TRBD1,once,TRBV6-6,TRBJ2-5,CASRIQGYQETQYF,TGTGCCAGCAGGATACAGGGGTACCAAGAGACCCAGTACTTC
.,.,TRBV7-9,TRBJ2-7,CASSSGTYHYEQYF,TGTGCCAGCAGCTCGGGGACTTATCACTACGAGCAGTACTTC
.,.,TRBV28,TRBJ1-3,CASSEWGISGNTIYF,TGTGCCAGCAGTGAATGGGGCATCTCTGGAAACACCATATATTTT
.,.,TRBV27,TRBJ2-5,CASAYRARQETQYF,TGTGCCAGCGCCTACAGGGCTCGTCAAGAGACCCAGTACTTC
.,.,TRBV6-6,TRBJ2-1,CASSNRDIDEQFF,TGTGCCAGCAGTAACCGGGATATAGATGAGCAGTTCTTC
.,.,TRBV2,TRBJ2-5,CASSENGQKKETQYF,TGTGCCAGCAGTGAAAACGGACAGAAGAAAGAGACCCAGTACTTC
TRBD1,.,TRBV5-1,TRBJ1-1,CASSYELPGQRTEAFF,TGCGCCAGCAGCTACGAATTACCGGGACAGAGGACTGAAGCTTTCTTT
.,few,TRBV25-1,TRBJ1-5,CASAQGGNQPQHF,TGTGCCAGCGCTCAGGGTGGCAATCAGCCCCAGCATTTT
.,.,TRBV27,TRBJ2-7,CASSLGLTYEQYF,TGTGCCAGCAGTTTGGGCCTTACCTACGAGCAGTACTTC
.,.,TRBV30,TRBJ1-6,CAWSERTARSSYNSPLHF,TGTGCCTGGAGTGAACGGACAGCAAGGAGCTCCTATAATTCACCCCTCCACTTT
.,.,TRBV6-5,TRBJ1-1,CASSDRKNTEAFF,TGTGCCAGCAGTGACAGGAAGAACACTGAAGCTTTCTTT
.,.,TRBV5-4,TRBJ2-3,CASSRSTDTQYF,TGTGCCAGCAGCCGGAGCACAGATACGCAGTATTTT
TRBD2,.,TRBV28,TRBJ2-5,CASSFGAGGTQYF,TGTGCCAGCAGTTTCGGGGCGGGGGGGACCCAGTACTTC
.,once,TRBV7-9,TRBJ1-1,CASSSTVGNTEAFF,TGTGCCAGCAGCTCGACAGTGGGGAACACTGAAGCTTTCTTT
.,.,TRBV30,TRBJ1-1,CAWSVGGDTEAFF,TGTGCCTGGAGTGTAGGGGGGGACACTGAAGCTTTCTTT
.,.,TRBV19,TRBJ2-1,CASSIRTGLPDNEQFF,TGTGCCAGTAGTATTCGGACCGGACTACCCGACAATGAGCAGTTCTTC
TRBD1,.,TRBV7-2,TRBJ2-7,CASSRDRYYEQYF,TGTGCCAGCTCCCGGGACAGATACTACGAGCAGTACTTC
.,.,TRBV5-4,TRBJ2-1,CASSLQGGNEQFF,TGTGCCAGCAGCTTGCAGGGGGGTAATGAGCAGTTCTTC
TRBD1,.,TRBV5-1,TRBJ2-2,CASSLAGQGASPRELFF,TGCGCCAGCAGCTTGGCCGGACAGGGGGCATCGCCCCGGGAGCTGTTTTTT
TRBD1,.,TRBV29-1,TRBJ2-4,CSVARQGPAKNIQYF,TGCAGCGTTGCTCGACAGGGTCCAGCCAAAAACATTCAGTACTTC
.,once,TRBV5-1,TRBJ2-2,CASYKARDTGELFF,TGCGCCAGCTACAAAGCCCGGGACACCGGGGAGCTGTTTTTT
TRBD2,.,TRBV30,TRBJ2-1,CAWGLAGLSNEQFF,TGTGCCTGGGGACTAGCGGGACTCAGCAATGAGCAGTTCTTC
TRBD1,.,TRBV7-2,TRBJ1-2,CASSPRTGTINYGYTF,TGTGCCAGCAGCCCAAGGACAGGCACCATTAACTATGGCTACACCTTC
TRBD1,.,TRBV27,TRBJ1-1,CASSPRGQGKGDTEAFF,TGTGCCAGCAGCCCCAGGGGGCAGGGCAAGGGAGACACTGAAGCTTTCTTT
.,.,TRBV30,TRBJ1-4,CAWSPGFQEKLFF,TGTGCCTGGAGTCCAGGGTTTCAGGAAAAACTGTTTTTT
TRBD1,.,TRBV25-1,TRBJ2-5,CASTPSDRVQETQYF,TGTGCCAGCACCCCCTCGGACAGGGTCCAAGAGACCCAGTACTTC
.,.,TRBV5-1,TRBJ1-5,CASSFWADQPQHF,TGCGCCAGCAGCTTTTGGGCAGACCAGCCCCAGCATTTT
TRBD1,once,TRBV7-9,TRBJ1-2,CASSYGTGDGYTF,TGTGCCAGCAGCTACGGGACAGGGGATGGCTACACCTTC
TRBD2,.,TRBV5-4,TRBJ2-1,CASSGGGPYNEQFF,TGTGCCAGCAGTGGCGGGGGACCATACAATGAGCAGTTCTTC
.,.,TRBV11-2,TRBJ1-1,CASSLYGTEAFF,TGTGCCAGCAGCTTATACGGGACTGAAGCTTTCTTT
TRBD2,.,TRBV9,TRBJ2-1,CASSVGSRSGISRSYNEQFF,TGTGCCAGCAGCGTAGGGAGTCGTAGCGGGATCAGCAGGTCCTACAATGAGCAGTTCTTC
.,.,TRBV6-5,TRBJ1-4,CASTKGAVENEKLFF,TGTGCCAGCACCAAAGGGGCGGTGGAAAATGAAAAACTGTTTTTT
TRBD1,.,TRBV19,TRBJ1-4,CASSAYRGFNEKLFF,TGTGCCAGTAGTGCTTACAGGGGGTTTAATGAAAAACTGTTTTTT
TRBD2,.,TRBV7-2,TRBJ2-5,CASSLAAGRETQYF,TGTGCCAGCAGCTTAGCGGCCGGGAGGGAGACCCAGTACTTC